This entry lists 25 T cell receptor beta chains sequenced from one sample in a study of T-cell reconstitution after alpha-beta-depleted transplantation in children. TCRbeta library preparation incorporated unique molecular identifiers. TCRdb processed the PCR reads anew with MiXCR; each CDR3 protein has one entry. The data contain more than 85,000 distinct CDR3 sequences, less than 6% of them singletons. The sample consisted of PBMCs, mostly from graft donor cells, taken 60 days after TCRalphabeta/CD19-depleted stem cell transplant. The source of these receptors is a female patient aged 2-10 years who had a stem cell transplant for Fanconi anemia, so the T cells may come from the graft donor.

This clonotype was recorded at least ten times. The chain uses TRBV29-1 and TRBJ1-4; the D gene is possibly TRBD1 (6 bases). Trimming removed 6 bases from V and 5 bases from J, with 13 bases in between. Germline V gene data show CDR1 as SQVTM and CDR2 as ANQGSEA. CDR3 size: 13 residues. The CDR3 reads CSVETGSNEKLFF. CDR3 nucleotide sequence: TGCAGCGTCGAAACAGGGTCCAATGAAAAACTGTTTTTT.

This clonotype was counted between two and nine times. The genes are TRBV7-6 and TRBJ2-1; TRBD1 aligns across 7 bases. The germline CDR1 and CDR2 sequences are SGHVS and FNYEAQ. V shed 5 bases and J 4 bases; nucleotides not matched to a gene: 8. The CDR3 is 15 residues long. The CDR3: CASSRTGSEYNEQFF. The CDR3 nucleotides are TGTGCCAGCAGCAGGACAGGATCGGAGTACAATGAGCAGTTCTTC. Complete variable domain (other parts from reference TRBV7-6 and TRBJ2-1): GAGVSQSPRYKVTKRGQDVALRCDPISGHVSLYWYRQALGQGPEFLTYFNYEAQQDKSGLPNDRFSAERPEGSISTLTIQRTEQRDSAMYRCASSRTGSEYNEQFFGPGTRLTVL.

This clonotype was seen repeatedly, ten times or more. The V gene is TRBV21-1, the J gene TRBJ2-7. TRBV21-1 is termed a pseudogene. The CDR3 is 10 residues long. The CDR3 DNA follows: TGTGCCAGCAGAGCTAACGAGCAGTACTTC. Translation: CASRANEQYF.

This clonotype was recorded many times. V and J are TRBV12-3 or TRBV12-4 and TRBJ2-2; 9 bases align to TRBD1. The CDR3 contains 16 residues. The ends lost 3 bases at V and 3 bases at J; junction bases unmatched: 5. The CDR3 is CASSFHRGRDTGELFF. The CDR3 DNA reads as TGTGCCAGCAGTTTCCACAGGGGGCGCGACACCGGGGAGCTGTTTTTT.

This clonotype appeared many times. The chain recombines TRBV3-1 with TRBJ2-1; TRBD2 matches at 8 bases. Germline CDR1 LGHDT, CDR2 YNNKEL (reference sequence). This CDR3 contains 17 residues. V was pared by 3 bases and J by 5 bases, with 12 bases of the junction left unmatched. CDR3 in DNA: TGTGCCAGCAGCCATCTATTAGCGGGGCTAGCGGACAATGAGCAGTTCTTC. Protein sequence: CASSHLLAGLADNEQFF.

This clonotype has ten or more counts. The chain employs TRBV29-1 and TRBJ2-1, with TRBD2 identical over 7 bases. The V gene end was trimmed by 7 bases and the J gene end by 2 bases; junction bases not matched to a gene: 8. Germline loops: CDR1 SQVTM, CDR2 ANQGSEA. The CDR3 runs 14 residues. CDR3 sequence reads: CSAKRGLPYNEQFF. The CDR3 bases are TGCAGCGCCAAACGGGGACTACCCTACAATGAGCAGTTCTTC.

This clonotype was detected many times. The genes are TRBV6-2 or TRBV6-3 and TRBJ2-5; D not certain. Germline CDR1 MNHEY, CDR2 SVGEGT. The CDR3 length is 14 residues. V lost 0 bases and J 4 bases, leaving 9 bases between the germline ends. CDR3 residues: CASSYSVVGETQYF. The CDR3, as DNA: TGTGCCAGCAGTTACTCGGTCGTAGGAGAGACCCAGTACTTC.

Concerning this clonotype itself: This may be a read error, as it is one base from a much larger clone. The chain carries TRBV12-3 or TRBV12-4 and TRBJ1-2, with D possibly TRBD1 on 5 matching bases. This CDR3 is built from 17 residues. CDR3 bases: TGTGCCAACAGTTTAACCGGGAGGAGGGGACGGGACTATGGCTACACCTTC. Protein sequence: CANSLTGRRGRDYGYTF.

This clonotype was detected only a few times. The chain couples TRBV14 to TRBJ2-3; possibly TRBD1 for D (6 bases). The germline CDR1 and CDR2 sequences are SGHDN and FVKESK. Trimming left V 4 bases short and J 4 bases short, with 12 bases between. This CDR3 spans 14 amino acids. The CDR3 region has the DNA TGTGCCAGCAGCCCGCGGACAGTTGCAGATACGCAGTATTTT. Translation: CASSPRTVADTQYF.

This clonotype occurred many times. This chain uses TRBV29-1 with TRBJ2-1, with D perhaps assigned TRBD1 or TRBD2 (5 bases each). The CDR3 spans 17 residues. V was shortened by 7 bases and J by 2 bases, with 24 bases between the two germline ends. Germline V CDR1 and CDR2: SQVTM, ANQGSEA. The chain's CDR3 is CSAPIRTQGRTYNEQFF. CDR3 coding DNA: TGCAGCGCCCCGATTCGGACTCAGGGAAGAACCTACAATGAGCAGTTCTTC.

The chain couples TRBV20-1 to TRBJ2-5, with D possibly called TRBD1 or TRBD2 (5 bases each). The V end lost 1 base, the J end lost 4 bases, and 10 bases lay between the germline ends. Germline V gene data show CDR1 as DFQATT and CDR2 as SNEGSKA (reference sequence). The CDR3 runs to 13 residues. The CDR3 spells CSARATTGETQYF. In nucleotides, the CDR3 is TGCAGTGCTAGAGCGACTACAGGAGAGACCCAGTACTTC.

This clonotype was seen repeatedly, ten times or more. The chain is built from TRBV12-3 or TRBV12-4 and TRBJ2-2; D possibly corresponds to TRBD2 (5 bases). The germline V and J ends were trimmed by 3 bases and 9 bases, with 14 bases remaining between them. The CDR3 has 14 residues. Here the CDR3 reads CASSFRLEGWELFF. CDR3 coding DNA: TGTGCCAGCAGTTTCAGGCTAGAGGGCTGGGAGCTGTTTTTT.

This clonotype was seen a handful of times. V usage is TRBV7-2 and J usage is TRBJ2-5; D is uncertain. Germline CDR1 is SGHTA and CDR2 is FQGNSA. This CDR3 has 12 residues. Trimming removed 5 bases at V and 1 base at J, with 5 bases between. The CDR3, as DNA: TGTGCCAGCAGCCCCCGCCAAGAGACCCAGTACTTC. Amino acid sequence: CASSPRQETQYF.

There are many counts of this clonotype. The V gene is TRBV20-1, the J gene TRBJ1-1; a possible D gene is TRBD1 (5 bases). Per the germline V gene, CDR1 is DFQATT and CDR2 is SNEGSKA (reference sequence). The V end lost 3 bases, the J end lost 1 base, and 6 bases lay between the germline ends. The CDR3 is made up of 12 amino acids. CDR3 in amino acids: CSARGPNTEAFF. In nucleotides, the CDR3 is TGCAGTGCTAGGGGGCCGAACACTGAAGCTTTCTTT.

This clonotype was seen repeatedly, ten times or more. V usage is TRBV28 and J usage is TRBJ1-2; perhaps TRBD1 as D (5 bases). The CDR3 runs 11 residues. The germline gives CDR1 MDHEN, CDR2 SYDVKM. The V end lost 7 bases, the J end lost 5 bases, and 8 bases lay between the germline ends. The DNA for the CDR3 is TGTGCCAGCATGAGGGGTTATGGCTACACCTTC. Translating it yields CASMRGYGYTF.

This clonotype was counted at least ten times. The chain recombines TRBV28 with TRBJ2-3; D possibly corresponds to TRBD1 (6 bases). Trimming stripped 5 bases from V and 8 bases from J, with 20 bases between. The CDR3 extends over 15 amino acids. CDR1 is MDHEN, CDR2 SYDVKM, per germline. CDR3 nucleotide sequence: TGTGCCAGCAGTCCGGGCGCTAACTCACAGGGTACGCAGTATTTT. Its protein is CASSPGANSQGTQYF. Combining the CDR3 with reference TRBV28 and TRBJ2-3 gives the whole variable domain DVKVTQSSRYLVKRTGEKVFLECVQDMDHENMFWYRQDPGLGLRLIYFSYDVKMKEKGDIPEGYSVSREKKERFSLILESASTNQTSMYLCASSPGANSQGTQYFGPGTRLTVL.

This clonotype was seen a handful of times. The chain has TRBV6-5 and TRBJ1-6; TRBD1 matches at 10 bases. CDR3 length: 18 residues. Germline trimming cut 5 bases from V and 0 bases from J; bases unmatched to any gene: 7. The germline gives CDR1 MNHEY, CDR2 SVGAGI. CDR3 DNA: TGTGCCAGCAGTCCCCGGACAGGGGGGAGCTCCTATAATTCACCCCTCCACTTT. Its protein product is CASSPRTGGSSYNSPLHF.

This clonotype was detected many times. The chain is built from TRBV28 and TRBJ1-5; a weak D match, TRBD1 (5 bases). CDR3 length equals 15 residues. V was clipped by 5 bases and J by 7 bases, with 18 bases between them. Germline CDR1 and CDR2: MDHEN and SYDVKM. The DNA of the CDR3 is TGTGCCAGCAGTCCCCCTGCCCAGGGTGGCCAGCCCCAGCATTTT. Its translation: CASSPPAQGGQPQHF.

This CDR3 reads CASSPKASLRGTQYF. The CDR3 region has the DNA TGTGCCAGCTCACCAAAAGCTAGCCTTAGGGGTACGCAGTATTTT. V is TRBV18 and J is TRBJ2-3; either TRBD1 or TRBD2 may supply D (5 bases each). The V gene's germline CDR1 is KGHSH and CDR2 LQKENI. This CDR3 comprises 15 residues. Deletions cut 2 bases from V and 8 bases from J, with 17 bases between.

This clonotype was observed many times. This chain connects TRBV15 to TRBJ1-1; D gene uncertain. CDR3 size: 15 residues. V was trimmed by 5 bases and J by 1 base, leaving 14 bases between them. Germline-derived CDR1 and CDR2 are LNHNV and YYDKDF (reference sequence). The CDR3 nucleotides read TGTGCCACCAGCCCCCTCGACGGGCGGAACACTGAAGCTTTCTTT. It encodes CATSPLDGRNTEAFF.

This clonotype was seen many times. This chain uses TRBV7-9 with TRBJ2-7; no firm D call. The germline CDR1 and CDR2 sequences are SEHNR and FQNEAQ (reference sequence). The CDR3 contains 14 residues. V was cut by 5 bases and J by 6 bases, with 17 bases left in between. CDR3 in DNA: TGTGCCAGCAGCACCCACTATCAGAGAGTCGAGCAGTACTTC. It translates to CASSTHYQRVEQYF.

The gene calls are TRBV7-3 and TRBJ2-3; D remains ambiguous. From germline, CDR1 is SGHTA and CDR2 FQGTGA. The CDR3 loop spans 15 amino acids. Trimming cost V 4 bases and J 0 bases, with 11 bases left between them. The CDR3 DNA reads TGTGCCAGCAGCTCTGGAGCGTCTAGCACAGATACGCAGTATTTT. Its translation: CASSSGASSTDTQYF.

This clonotype has at least ten counts. The chain links TRBV5-1 to TRBJ1-4; 7 nucleotides agree with TRBD1. The CDR3 has 15 amino acids. The V and J ends lost 1 base and 0 bases, in that order; junction bases with no gene match: 0. Germline values: CDR1 SGHRS, CDR2 YFSETQ. This chain's CDR3 is CASSLTGATNEKLFF. As DNA, the CDR3 is TGCGCCAGCAGCTTGACAGGGGCAACTAATGAAAAACTGTTTTTT.

This clonotype was detected many times. The J gene is TRBJ2-2, the V gene TRBV20-1, with 8 bases identical to TRBD2. The CDR3 is 16 residues long. With 0 bases clipped from V and 6 bases from J, the junction kept 9 bases outside the gene matches. The germline gives CDR1 DFQATT, CDR2 SNEGSKA (reference sequence). CDR3 in amino acids: CSARDSPGGAAGELFF. The CDR3 DNA follows: TGCAGTGCTAGAGATTCCCCCGGGGGGGCCGCCGGGGAGCTGTTTTTT.

This clonotype has only a few counts. V gene TRBV12-3 or TRBV12-4 combines with J gene TRBJ2-2, with 9 bases identical to TRBD2. After removal of 6 bases from V and 4 bases from J, the junction contained 12 bases not matched to a gene. The CDR3 runs to 17 residues. The CDR3 sequence: CASRRRGGAASTGELFF. The CDR3 DNA sequence: TGTGCCAGCAGACGTCGCGGGGGGGCGGCCAGCACCGGGGAGCTGTTTTTT.